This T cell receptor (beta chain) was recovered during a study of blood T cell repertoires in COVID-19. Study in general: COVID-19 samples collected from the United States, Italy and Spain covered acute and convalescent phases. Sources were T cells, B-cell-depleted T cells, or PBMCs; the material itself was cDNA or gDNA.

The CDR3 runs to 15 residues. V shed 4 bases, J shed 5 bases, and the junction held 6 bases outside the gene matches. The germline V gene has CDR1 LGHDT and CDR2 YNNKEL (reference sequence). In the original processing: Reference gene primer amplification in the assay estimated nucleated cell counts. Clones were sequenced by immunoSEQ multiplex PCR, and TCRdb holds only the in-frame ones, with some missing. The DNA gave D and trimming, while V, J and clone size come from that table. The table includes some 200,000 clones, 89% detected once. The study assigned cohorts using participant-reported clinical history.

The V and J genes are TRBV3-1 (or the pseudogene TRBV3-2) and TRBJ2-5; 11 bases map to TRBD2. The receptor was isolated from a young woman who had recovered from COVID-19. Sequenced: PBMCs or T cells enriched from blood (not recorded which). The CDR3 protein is CASSPPSGGRETQYF. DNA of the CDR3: TGTGCCAGCAGCCCTCCTAGCGGGGGGCGGGAGACCCAGTACTTC.